This T cell receptor (beta chain) was sequenced during a study of regulatory T cells in long-lasting Graves disease. Study findings and constraints: Persistent Graves' patients possessed reduced TCR diversity relative to recently diagnosed ones. New patients shared fewer public clonotypes (approximately 1,000) than persistent patients did (roughly 2,500).

On this clonotype: Its target is not known.

For TCR beta, libraries came from iRepertoire HTBI primers and Arm-PCR of CDR3 regions. TCRdb re-called the multiplex PCR reads with MiXCR, one entry per CDR3 protein. The table has fewer than 550,000 distinct CDR3 sequences, around 15% seen once; the top ten hold under 30%. Stated time point: newly diagnosed GD, antithyroid drugs for less than 3 months. RNA extracted from PBMCs served as the sequencing template. These data were also filed under a second study, of T cells in Graves' hyperthyroidism and ophthalmopathy. This second study notes: It was considered stable Graves' hyperthyroidism when ophthalmopathy did not progress within 18 months.

The clonotype originates from a young woman with Graves disease. The specimen was peripheral blood mononuclear cells (PBMCs), collected at new diagnosis, from a patient treated with antithyroid drugs.

CDR3 sequence (DNA): TGTGCCAGCAAACTTAGGAGAGGGCCCTACAATGAGCAGTTCTTC. Translation: CASKLRRGPYNEQFF. This chain links TRBV28 with TRBJ2-1, with a tentative D call TRBD2 (5 bases). CDR3 size: 15 residues. V dropped 7 bases and J dropped 2 bases, with 15 bases sitting between them. Germline-derived CDR1 and CDR2 are MDHEN and SYDVKM.